This T cell receptor beta chain was sequenced in a study of radiotherapy plus CTLA-4 blockade in lung cancer. Sequencing used immunoSEQ multiplex PCR; TCRdb keeps in-frame clones, though not all of them. The sample carries around 110,000 clones, more than 65% recorded once. This CDR3 region has 14 residues. CDR1 is LNHDA, CDR2 SQIVND, per germline (reference sequence). V was pared by 9 bases and J by 3 bases, with 16 bases between. The chain recombines TRBV19 with TRBJ2-3, with D possibly being TRBD2 (6 bases). Specimen: peripheral blood, collected from a patient treated with radiotherapy plus ipilimumab. The clonotype originates from a human donor with non-small cell lung cancer that progressed on radiotherapy plus ipilimumab. Some clones in this sample may be carry-over from other donors' samples. CDR3 protein: CASDGGFTTDTQYF. The CDR3, as DNA: TGTGCCAGCGATGGGGGGTTTACGACAGATACGCAGTATTTT.